Following are 8 T cell receptor beta chains from one sample sequenced in a study of control samples from healthy donors and cancer patients. Libraries were prepared by immunoSEQ multiplex PCR; TCRdb keeps only in-frame clonotypes and omits some of them. The sample shows about 80,000 clones, over 85% of them seen only once. Sample: blood. The receptors derive from a man in his forties or fifties in good health.

This clone has a single count. The chain combines TRBV29-1 with TRBJ1-2, with unresolved D. Trimming removed 5 bases at V and 9 bases at J, with 16 bases between. The CDR3 has 12 amino acids. Germline V CDR1 and CDR2: SQVTM, ANQGSEA. The CDR3 region is CSVSYSPGSYTF. Here the CDR3 DNA reads TGCAGCGTTTCTTATAGTCCAGGCAGCTACACCTTC.

This chain links TRBV6-5 with TRBJ2-2, with a weak D call TRBD1 (6 bases). Germline CDR1 MNHEY, CDR2 SVGAGI. This CDR3 comprises 14 residues. V lost 6 bases and J 7 bases, leaving 15 bases between the germline ends. CDR3 residues: CASRYTRTDGELFF. The CDR3 coding sequence is TGTGCCAGCAGGTACACAAGGACAGACGGGGAGCTGTTTTTT.

This clone has a handful of counts. This chain connects TRBV6-5 to TRBJ1-2; D gene uncertain. The ends were cut back, 11 bases at V and 0 bases at J, with 13 bases in the middle. The germline V gene has CDR1 MNHEY and CDR2 SVGAGI. The length of the CDR3 is 13 residues. The DNA of the CDR3 is TGTGCCCTTTCAACGGGAGCTAACTATGGCTACACCTTC. The encoded protein is CALSTGANYGYTF.

This sequence joins TRBV11-2 and TRBJ2-1; 12 bases map to TRBD2. The CDR3 is 15 residues long. J lost 6 bases, V lost 1 base, and 1 base had no gene match. Germline V gene data show CDR1 as SGHAT and CDR2 as FQNNGV. The CDR3 DNA is TGTGCCAGCAGCTTAGTGACTAGCGGGGGCAATGAGCAGTTCTTC. Translating it yields CASSLVTSGGNEQFF.

The rearrangement links TRBV14 to TRBJ1-2; a weak D match, TRBD1 (5 bases). The CDR3 has 15 amino acids. Per germline, CDR1 SGHDN and CDR2 FVKESK. V was shortened by 1 base and J by 8 bases, with 17 bases between the two germline ends. The CDR3 is CASSQVRGEGSGYTF. In nucleotides, the CDR3 is TGTGCCAGCAGCCAAGTTAGAGGGGAGGGAAGCGGCTACACCTTC.

This chain connects TRBV29-1 to TRBJ2-2; D is perhaps TRBD1 (6 bases). Trimming took off 4 bases at V and 6 bases at J, with 21 bases between the two ends. Germline loops: CDR1 SQVTM, CDR2 ANQGSEA. The CDR3 contains 16 residues. DNA of the CDR3: TGCAGCGTTGGAGGTCCAGGGGTGGGTGGTTCCGGGGAGCTGTTTTTT. Protein: CSVGGPGVGGSGELFF.

The gene calls are TRBV29-1 and TRBJ1-2; no firm D call. CDR1 and CDR2 (germline): SQVTM, ANQGSEA. This CDR3 spans 11 amino acids. V shed 4 bases and J shed 1 base, with 4 bases lying between them. CDR3 amino acids: CSVVINYGYTF. The DNA for the CDR3 is TGCAGCGTTGTCATTAACTATGGCTACACCTTC.

The CDR3 reads CASSVDLSPRAYGYTF. CDR3 DNA: TGTGCCAGCAGCGTAGATTTGAGCCCGCGGGCCTATGGCTACACCTTC. V usage is TRBV9 and J usage is TRBJ1-2, with D unclear. This CDR3 spans 16 amino acids. Germline assignment: CDR1 SGDLS and CDR2 YYNGEE. V was cut by 0 bases and J by 4 bases, with 16 bases left in between.